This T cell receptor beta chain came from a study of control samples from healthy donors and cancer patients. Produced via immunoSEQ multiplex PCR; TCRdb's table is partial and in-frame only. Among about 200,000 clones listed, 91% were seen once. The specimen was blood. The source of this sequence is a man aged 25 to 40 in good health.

CDR3 amino acids: CASSRGTANSPLHF. The CDR3 region has the DNA TGTGCCAGCAGCCGAGGGACGGCGAATTCACCCCTCCACTTT. This chain connects TRBV14 to TRBJ1-6; D may be TRBD1 (5 bases). Deletions cut 4 bases from V and 7 bases from J, with 11 bases between. The V gene's germline CDR1 is SGHDN and CDR2 FVKESK. The CDR3 consists of 14 residues.